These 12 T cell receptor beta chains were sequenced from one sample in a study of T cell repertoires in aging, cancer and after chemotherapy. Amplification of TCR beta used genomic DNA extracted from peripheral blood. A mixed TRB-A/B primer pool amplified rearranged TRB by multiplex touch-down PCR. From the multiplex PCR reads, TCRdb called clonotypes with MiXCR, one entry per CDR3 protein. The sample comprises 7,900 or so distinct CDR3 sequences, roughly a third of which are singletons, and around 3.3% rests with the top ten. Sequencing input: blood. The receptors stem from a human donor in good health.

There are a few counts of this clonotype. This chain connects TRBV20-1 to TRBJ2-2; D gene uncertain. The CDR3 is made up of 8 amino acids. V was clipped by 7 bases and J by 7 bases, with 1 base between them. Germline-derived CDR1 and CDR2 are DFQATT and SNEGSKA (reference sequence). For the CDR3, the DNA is TGCAGTGTCGGGGAGCTGTTTTTT. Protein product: CSVGELFF.

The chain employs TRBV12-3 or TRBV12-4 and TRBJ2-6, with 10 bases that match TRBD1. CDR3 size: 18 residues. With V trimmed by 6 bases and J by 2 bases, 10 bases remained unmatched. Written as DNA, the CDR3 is TGTGCCAGCAGCCCTAGGGGACAGGGGACGGCTGGGGCCAACGTCCTGACTTTC. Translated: CASSPRGQGTAGANVLTF.

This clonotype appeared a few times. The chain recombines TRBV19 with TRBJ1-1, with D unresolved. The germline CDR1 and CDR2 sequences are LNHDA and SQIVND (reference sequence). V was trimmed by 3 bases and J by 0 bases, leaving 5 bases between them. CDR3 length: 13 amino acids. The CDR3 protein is CASSMTMNTEAFF. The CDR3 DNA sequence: TGTGCCAGTAGTATGACAATGAACACTGAAGCTTTCTTT.

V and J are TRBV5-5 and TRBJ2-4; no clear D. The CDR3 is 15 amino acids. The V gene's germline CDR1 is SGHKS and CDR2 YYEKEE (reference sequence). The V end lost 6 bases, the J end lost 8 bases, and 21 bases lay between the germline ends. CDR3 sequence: CASNYTRAWGYIQYF. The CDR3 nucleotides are TGTGCCAGCAACTATACCCGGGCATGGGGTTACATTCAGTACTTC.

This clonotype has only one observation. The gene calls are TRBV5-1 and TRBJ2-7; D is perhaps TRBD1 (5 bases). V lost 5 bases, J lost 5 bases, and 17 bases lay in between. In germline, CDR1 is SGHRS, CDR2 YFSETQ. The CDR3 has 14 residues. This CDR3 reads CASRPGQGYDEQYF. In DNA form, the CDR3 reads TGCGCCAGCAGACCCGGGCAGGGCTATGACGAGCAGTACTTC.

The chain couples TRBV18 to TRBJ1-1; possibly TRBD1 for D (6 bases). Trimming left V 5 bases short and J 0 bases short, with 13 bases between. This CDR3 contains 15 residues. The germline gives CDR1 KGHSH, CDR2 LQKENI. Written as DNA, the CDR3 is TGTGCCAGCTCAACCCGGACAGACATGAACACTGAAGCTTTCTTT. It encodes CASSTRTDMNTEAFF.

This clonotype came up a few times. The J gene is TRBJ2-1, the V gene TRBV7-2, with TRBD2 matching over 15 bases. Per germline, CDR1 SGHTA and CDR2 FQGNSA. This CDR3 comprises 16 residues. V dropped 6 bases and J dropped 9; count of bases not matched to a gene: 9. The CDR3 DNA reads TGTGCCAGCAGACGGGGACTAGCGGGAGGCGGGACTGAGCAGTTCTTC. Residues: CASRRGLAGGGTEQFF.

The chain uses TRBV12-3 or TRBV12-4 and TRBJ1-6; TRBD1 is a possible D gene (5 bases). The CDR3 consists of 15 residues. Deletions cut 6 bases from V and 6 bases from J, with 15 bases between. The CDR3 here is CASSLLGQTNSPLHF. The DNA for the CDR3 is TGTGCCAGCAGCCTCCTGGGGCAAACTAATTCACCCCTCCACTTT.

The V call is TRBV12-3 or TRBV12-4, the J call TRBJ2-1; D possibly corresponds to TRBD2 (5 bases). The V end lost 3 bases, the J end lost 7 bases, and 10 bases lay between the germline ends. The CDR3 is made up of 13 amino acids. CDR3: CASSLSGRNEQFF. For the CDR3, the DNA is TGTGCCAGCAGTTTGAGCGGAAGGAATGAGCAGTTCTTC.

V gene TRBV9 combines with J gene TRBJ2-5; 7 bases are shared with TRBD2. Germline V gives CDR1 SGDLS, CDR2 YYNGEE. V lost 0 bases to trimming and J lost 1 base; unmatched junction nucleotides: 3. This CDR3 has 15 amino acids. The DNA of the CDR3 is TGTGCCAGCAGCGTAGCGGGAGGCCTCCAAGAGACCCAGTACTTC. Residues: CASSVAGGLQETQYF. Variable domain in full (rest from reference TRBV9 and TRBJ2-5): DSGVTQTPKHLITATGQRVTLRCSPRSGDLSVYWYQQSLDQGLQFLIQYYNGEERAKGNILERFSAQQFPDLHSELNLSSLELGDSALYFCASSVAGGLQETQYFGPGTRLLVL.

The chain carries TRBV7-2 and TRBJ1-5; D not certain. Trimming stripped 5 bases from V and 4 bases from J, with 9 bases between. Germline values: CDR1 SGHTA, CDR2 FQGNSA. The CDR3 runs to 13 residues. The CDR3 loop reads CASSPSTNQPQHF. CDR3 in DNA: TGTGCCAGCAGCCCTAGCACGAATCAGCCCCAGCATTTT.

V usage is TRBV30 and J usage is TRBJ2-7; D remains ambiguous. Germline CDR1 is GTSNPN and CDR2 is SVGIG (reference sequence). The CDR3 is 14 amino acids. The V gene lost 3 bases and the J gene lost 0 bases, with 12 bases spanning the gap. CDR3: CAWSRYIHSYEQYF. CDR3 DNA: TGTGCCTGGAGCCGGTACATTCACTCCTACGAGCAGTACTTC.